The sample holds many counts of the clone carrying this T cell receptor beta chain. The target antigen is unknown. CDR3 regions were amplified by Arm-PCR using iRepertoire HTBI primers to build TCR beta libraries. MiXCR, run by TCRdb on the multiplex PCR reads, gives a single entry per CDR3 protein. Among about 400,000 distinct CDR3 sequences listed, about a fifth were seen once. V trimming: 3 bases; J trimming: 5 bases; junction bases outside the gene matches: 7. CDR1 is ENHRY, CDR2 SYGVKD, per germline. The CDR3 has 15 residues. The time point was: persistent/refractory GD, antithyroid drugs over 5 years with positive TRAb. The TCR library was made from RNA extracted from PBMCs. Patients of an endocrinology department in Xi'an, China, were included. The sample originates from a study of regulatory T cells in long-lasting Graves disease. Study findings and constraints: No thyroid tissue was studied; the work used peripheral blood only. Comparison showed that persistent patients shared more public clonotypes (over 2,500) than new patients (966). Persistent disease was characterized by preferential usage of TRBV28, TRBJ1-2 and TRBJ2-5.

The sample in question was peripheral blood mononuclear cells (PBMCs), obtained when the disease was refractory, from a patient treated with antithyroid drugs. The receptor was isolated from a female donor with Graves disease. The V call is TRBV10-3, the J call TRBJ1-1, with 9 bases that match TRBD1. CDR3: CAISDTDRGGTEAFF. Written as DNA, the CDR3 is TGTGCCATCAGTGATACGGACAGGGGTGGAACTGAAGCTTTCTTT.